One sample yielded the 10 T cell receptor beta chains listed below, sequenced in a study of regulatory T cells in long-lasting Graves disease. Time point described: persistent/refractory GD, antithyroid drugs over 5 years with positive TRAb. Making the TCR library involved RNA that had been extracted from PBMCs. HTBI primers from iRepertoire and Arm-PCR of CDR3 regions yielded the TCR beta libraries. MiXCR, applied by TCRdb to the multiplex PCR reads, yields one record per CDR3 protein. The data contain 300,000 to 500,000 distinct CDR3 sequences, 20% of them singletons. The sample in question was peripheral blood mononuclear cells (PBMCs), obtained when the disease was refractory, from a patient treated with antithyroid drugs. Every receptor here comes from a female donor with Graves disease.

The sample holds many counts of this clonotype. This chain uses TRBV11-2 with TRBJ1-1, with TRBD1 matching over 7 bases. The trim removed 4 bases at V and 3 bases at J, leaving 14 bases unmatched. CDR1 is SGHAT and CDR2 is FQNNGV in the germline V gene. The CDR3 has 17 amino acids. CDR3 nucleotide sequence: TGTGCCAGCAGCTACGACTCTCTAGGGGGCGTATACACTGAAGCTTTCTTT. It yields the protein CASSYDSLGGVYTEAFF. The entire variable domain, with the rest obtained from reference TRBV11-2 and TRBJ1-1, is as follows: EAGVAQSPRYKIIEKRQSVAFWCNPISGHATLYWYQQILGQGPKLLIQFQNNGVVDDSQLPKDRFSAERLKGVDSTLKIQPAKLEDSAVYLCASSYDSLGGVYTEAFFGQGTRLTVV.

This clonotype turned up a few times. The rearrangement joins TRBV10-2 to TRBJ2-5; 13 positions agree with TRBD2. The CDR3 runs 13 residues. Trimming at V came to 8 bases and at J to 3 bases, leaving 0 bases not matched to a gene. The germline CDR1 and CDR2 sequences are WSHSY and SAAADI. The CDR3 nucleotides are TGCGCCAGCGGGACTAGCGGGGAAGAGACCCAGTACTTC. Amino acids: CASGTSGEETQYF.

The sample holds a few counts of this clonotype. The chain links TRBV28 to TRBJ2-5, with unresolved D. The V gene's germline CDR1 is MDHEN and CDR2 SYDVKM. The CDR3 contains 16 residues. The V and J ends lost 4 bases and 9 bases respectively, with 24 bases between them. This CDR3 is CASSSQVDHYVGAQYF. CDR3 nucleotide sequence: TGTGCCAGCAGTTCTCAAGTAGACCATTACGTTGGTGCCCAGTACTTC.

This clonotype was detected only once. One base away lies a much larger clone, so this may be a sequencing read error. The chain recombines TRBV27 with TRBJ1-1, with D possibly TRBD1 on 6 matching bases. The CDR3 sequence is 15 residues long. Germline V gene lookup returns CDR1 MNHEY and CDR2 SMNVEV (reference sequence). The CDR3 region has the DNA TGTGCCAGCAGTTTCCAGGGGCTGAGGAACACTGTAGCTTTCTTT. It translates to CASSFQGLRNTVAFF.

The chain joins TRBV12-3 or TRBV12-4 to TRBJ2-1; 8 bases map to TRBD2. The CDR3 is 17 residues long. V lost 4 bases and J lost 0; bases outside the gene matches: 8. As DNA, the CDR3 is TGTGCCAGCAGTTCCAACCAGCGGGAGAGCTCCTACAATGAGCAGTTCTTC. It is translated as CASSSNQRESSYNEQFF.

The chain is built from TRBV7-9 and TRBJ2-5, with a possible D match to TRBD2 (6 bases). The CDR3 runs to 15 residues. Germline V gene sequence: CDR1 SEHNR, CDR2 FQNEAQ (reference sequence). V lost 3 bases to trimming and J lost 2 bases, with 13 bases between them. This chain's CDR3 is CASSLGYGGQETQYF. Here the CDR3 DNA reads TGTGCCAGCAGCTTGGGATACGGGGGACAAGAGACCCAGTACTTC.

The chain has TRBV10-2 and TRBJ2-5; 10 bases fit TRBD1. Germline V gene data show CDR1 as WSHSY and CDR2 as SAAADI. The CDR3 spans 15 residues. Trimming took 7 bases from V and 1 from J; bases not matched to a gene: 6. The DNA for the CDR3 is TGCGCCAGCACCCCAGGGACAGGGGCCCAAGAGACCCAGTACTTC. Protein sequence: CASTPGTGAQETQYF.

This clonotype occurred a few times. The chain couples TRBV20-1 to TRBJ1-1; no reliable D call. Trimming took 0 bases from V and 10 from J, leaving 15 bases between them. The germline gives CDR1 DFQATT, CDR2 SNEGSKA (reference sequence). This CDR3 has 13 amino acids. CDR3 sequence: CSARDPYGWGAFF. DNA for the CDR3: TGCAGTGCTAGAGATCCTTACGGCTGGGGAGCTTTCTTT.

The rearrangement links TRBV19 to TRBJ2-2; possible D gene TRBD1, 6 bases. Germline assignment: CDR1 LNHDA and CDR2 SQIVND (reference sequence). V was cut by 7 bases and J by 6 bases, with 15 bases left in between. There are 14 residues in the CDR3. The DNA of the CDR3 is TGTGCCAGTACCCCGGGACAAAGCGCCGGGGAGCTGTTTTTT. This encodes CASTPGQSAGELFF.

This clonotype has a handful of counts. The chain is built from TRBV19 and TRBJ1-6, with a possible D match to TRBD1 (5 bases). The germline CDR1 and CDR2 sequences are LNHDA and SQIVND (reference sequence). The CDR3 is made up of 19 amino acids. V was cut by 3 bases and J by 8 bases, with 26 bases left in between. The DNA for the CDR3 is TGTGCCAGTAGTATCAAGGGACTGACATTTACGTTCGATGATTCACCCCTCCACTTT. Translation gives CASSIKGLTFTFDDSPLHF. The full variable domain, its missing parts supplied by reference TRBV19 and TRBJ1-6, is DGGITQSPKYLFRKEGQNVTLSCEQNLNHDAMYWYRQDPGQGLRLIYYSQIVNDFQKGDIAEGYSVSREKKESFPLTVTSAQKNPTAFYLCASSIKGLTFTFDDSPLHFGNGTRLTVT.